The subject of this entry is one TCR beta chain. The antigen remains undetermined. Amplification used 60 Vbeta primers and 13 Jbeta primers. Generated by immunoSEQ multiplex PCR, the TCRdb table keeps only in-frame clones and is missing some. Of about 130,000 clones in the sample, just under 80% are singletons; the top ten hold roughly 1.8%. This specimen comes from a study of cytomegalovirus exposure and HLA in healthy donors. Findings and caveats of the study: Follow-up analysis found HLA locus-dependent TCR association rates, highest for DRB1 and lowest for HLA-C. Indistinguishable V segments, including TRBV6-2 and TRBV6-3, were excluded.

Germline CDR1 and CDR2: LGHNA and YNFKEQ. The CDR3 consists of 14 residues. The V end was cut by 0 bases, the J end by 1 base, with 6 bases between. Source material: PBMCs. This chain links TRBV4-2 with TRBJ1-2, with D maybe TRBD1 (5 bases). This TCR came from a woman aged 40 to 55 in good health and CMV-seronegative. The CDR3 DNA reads TGTGCCAGCAGCCAAGAGGGGGGTAACTATGGCTACACCTTC. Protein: CASSQEGGNYGYTF.